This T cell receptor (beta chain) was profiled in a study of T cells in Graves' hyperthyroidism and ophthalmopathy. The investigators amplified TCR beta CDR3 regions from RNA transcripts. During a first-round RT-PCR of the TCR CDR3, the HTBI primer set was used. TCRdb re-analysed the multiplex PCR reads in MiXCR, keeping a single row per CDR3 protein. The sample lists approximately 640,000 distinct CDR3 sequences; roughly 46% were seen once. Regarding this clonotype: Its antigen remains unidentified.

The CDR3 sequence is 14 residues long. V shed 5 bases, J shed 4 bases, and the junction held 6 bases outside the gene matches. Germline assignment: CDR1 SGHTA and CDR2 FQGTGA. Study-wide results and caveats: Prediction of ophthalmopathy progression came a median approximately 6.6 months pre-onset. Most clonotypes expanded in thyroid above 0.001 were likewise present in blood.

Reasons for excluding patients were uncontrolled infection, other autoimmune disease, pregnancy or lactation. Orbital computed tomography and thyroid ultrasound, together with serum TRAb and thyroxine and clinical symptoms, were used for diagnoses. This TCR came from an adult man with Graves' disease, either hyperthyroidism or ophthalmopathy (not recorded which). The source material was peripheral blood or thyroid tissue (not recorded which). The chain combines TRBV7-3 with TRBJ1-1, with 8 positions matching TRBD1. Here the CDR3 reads CASSPSDRVTEAFF. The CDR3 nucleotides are TGTGCCAGCAGCCCGTCGGACAGGGTCACTGAAGCTTTCTTT.